This passage covers 13 T cell receptor beta chains from one sample sequenced in a study of OX40 agonist ivuxolimab in advanced cancers. Profiling relied on immunoSEQ multiplex PCR, and the TCRdb table lists in-frame clones only, not all of them. The sample shows more than 35,000 clones, around 77% of them seen only once. The sample consisted of CD4+ or CD8+ T cells sorted from blood, taken in a trial of the OX40 agonist ivuxolimab. The receptors were sampled from an adult with an advanced solid tumor such as melanoma, head and neck, liver or kidney cancer.

This chain joins TRBV6-6 and TRBJ2-7; no firm D call. Germline CDR1 is MNHNY and CDR2 is SVGAGI (reference sequence). This CDR3 is built from 13 residues. V lost 0 bases, J lost 3 bases, and 6 bases lay in between. DNA for the CDR3: TGTGCCAGCAGTTACTCCGACGGCTACGAGCAGTACTTC. Protein sequence: CASSYSDGYEQYF.

This clone was counted a few times. The V call is TRBV9, the J call TRBJ1-5; tentative D call: TRBD1 (5 bases). The CDR3 spans 15 residues. Germline V gives CDR1 SGDLS, CDR2 YYNGEE. Trimming left V 2 bases short and J 2 bases short, with 11 bases between. The CDR3 region is CASSVGTGGNQPQHF. DNA of the CDR3: TGTGCCAGCAGCGTGGGGACGGGGGGCAATCAGCCCCAGCATTTT.

This chain joins TRBV30 and TRBJ1-1; 11 bases align to TRBD1. This CDR3 has 13 amino acids. After removal of 7 bases from V and 5 bases from J, the junction contained 6 bases not matched to a gene. From germline, CDR1 is GTSNPN and CDR2 SVGIG (reference sequence). CDR3 DNA: TGTGCCTCAGGGACAGGGGGTCGGACTGAAGCTTTCTTT. It codes for CASGTGGRTEAFF. Using reference TRBV30 and TRBJ1-1 for the parts outside the CDR3, the full variable domain is SQTIHQWPATLVQPVGSPLSLECTVEGTSNPNLYWYRQAAGRGLQLLFYSVGIGQISSEVPQNLSASRPQDRQFILSSKKLLLSDSGFYLCASGTGGRTEAFFGQGTRLTVV.

The chain uses TRBV7-6 and TRBJ1-1; TRBD1 matches 7 bases. Germline V CDR1 and CDR2: SGHVS, FNYEAQ. J gave up 8 bases and V 0 bases, and 9 bases lay outside the gene matches. There are 15 residues in the CDR3. The CDR3: CASSLALLGQTEAFF. CDR3 bases: TGTGCCAGCAGCTTAGCACTCCTGGGACAGACAGAAGCTTTCTTT.

CDR3 loop: CASSSQDGGFSGVHREAFF. CDR3 in DNA: TGTGCCAGCAGCTCGCAGGATGGGGGCTTTAGTGGGGTCCATCGTGAAGCTTTCTTT. V and J are TRBV7-8 and TRBJ1-1; perhaps TRBD1 as D (6 bases). Trimming took 4 bases from V and 7 from J, leaving 31 bases between them. Germline-derived CDR1 and CDR2 are SGHVS and FQNEAQ. The CDR3 loop spans 19 amino acids.

This clone was counted a few times. The rearrangement joins TRBV6-6 to TRBJ2-2; perhaps TRBD1 as D (5 bases). With 11 bases removed from V and 2 bases from J, the gap between germline ends came to 12 bases. The CDR3 extends over 13 amino acids. In germline, CDR1 is MNHNY, CDR2 SVGAGI (reference sequence). The CDR3 protein is CAVRALNTGELFF. As DNA, the CDR3 is TGTGCCGTCAGGGCGTTAAACACCGGGGAGCTGTTTTTT.

The chain carries TRBV19 and TRBJ1-5; D gene ambiguous. CDR1 and CDR2 (germline): LNHDA, SQIVND (reference sequence). The CDR3 sequence is 14 residues long. V was pared by 1 base and J by 6 bases, with 10 bases between. The CDR3 region is CASSIGGLSQPQHF. The DNA of the CDR3 is TGTGCCAGTAGTATAGGGGGTTTAAGTCAGCCCCAGCATTTT.

This clone was detected many times. The chain joins TRBV4-2 to TRBJ1-1; D is unclear. This CDR3 region has 14 residues. Germline V gives CDR1 LGHNA, CDR2 YNFKEQ. V gave up 3 bases and J gave up 2 bases, with 10 bases separating them. CDR3 region: CASSHPTVNTEAFF. In DNA, the CDR3 is TGTGCCAGCAGCCACCCGACGGTTAACACTGAAGCTTTCTTT.

The sample holds many counts of this clone. The CDR3 DNA is TGCGCCAGCAGCTTGGTAGGCGACCAACATGAGCAGTTCTTC. This encodes CASSLVGDQHEQFF. The chain carries TRBV5-1 and TRBJ2-1; no clear D gene. This CDR3 has 14 amino acids. Germline values: CDR1 SGHRS, CDR2 YFSETQ. Trimming stripped 0 bases from V and 8 bases from J, with 12 bases between.

This clone appeared a few times. The chain carries TRBV11-2 and TRBJ2-7, with unresolved D. The CDR3 spans 11 residues. Germline CDR1 is SGHAT and CDR2 is FQNNGV. Trimming took off 4 bases at V and 3 bases at J, with 4 bases between the two ends. CDR3 in amino acids: CASSYNYEQYF. CDR3 in DNA: TGTGCCAGCAGCTACAACTACGAGCAGTACTTC.

This clone was observed a handful of times. This chain joins TRBV19 and TRBJ1-2, with 9 bases matching TRBD1. CDR3 length: 13 residues. V was clipped by 5 bases and J by 6 bases; unmatched bases: 4. CDR1 is LNHDA, CDR2 SQIVND, per germline (reference sequence). CDR3 in DNA: TGTGCCAGTAGTCTACAGGGGGCCAATGGCTACACCTTC. Amino acids: CASSLQGANGYTF.

This clone appeared a few times. The chain joins TRBV6-6 to TRBJ1-2; TRBD1 might be the D (6 bases). Germline values: CDR1 MNHNY, CDR2 SVGAGI (reference sequence). CDR3 length equals 14 residues. V was trimmed by 0 bases and J by 6 bases, leaving 11 bases between them. The CDR3 reads CASSYSTGLDGYTF. The CDR3 nucleotides read TGTGCCAGCAGTTACTCTACAGGGTTGGATGGCTACACCTTC.

The chain has TRBV2 and TRBJ2-7, with D perhaps matching TRBD1 (6 bases). V dropped 8 bases and J dropped 3 bases, with 14 bases sitting between them. The V gene's germline CDR1 is SNHLY and CDR2 FYNNEI. The CDR3 length is 13 residues. The CDR3, as DNA: TGTGCCAGCCGTCTTAGGGGGTACTACGAGCAGTACTTC. The encoded protein is CASRLRGYYEQYF.